A selection of T cell receptor beta chains follows, all from one sample in a study of spatial heterogeneity in lung cancer. TCRdb reprocessed the 5' RACE reads via MiXCR and lists one record per CDR3 protein. Here the sample spans about 8,600 distinct CDR3 sequences, about 4.2% being singletons. The sequencing used PBMCs, collected at surgery. Receptor source: a male donor with early-stage non-small cell lung cancer. The conserved cysteine and the conserved F or W are not part of the CDR3 here. Each record gives: D gene, V gene, clone size, J gene, CDR3 length, CDR3 protein. A D gene is named only where the DNA matches it firmly. Size values are once, few and many counts, or a class for expanded clones, and some rows have none.

TRBD1,TRBV4-1,many,TRBJ2-7,14,ASSQAGTGFAGEQY
-,TRBV28,medium-sized,TRBJ1-2,11,ASSPSGPYGYT
-,TRBV12-3/TRBV12-4,many,TRBJ1-4,10,ASSLILEKLF
-,TRBV27,many,TRBJ2-1,12,ASSLDPGGHEQF
TRBD2,TRBV7-2,many,TRBJ2-5,12,ASRSTSGRETQY
-,TRBV4-3,medium-sized,TRBJ2-5,10,ASSQDGQTQY
-,TRBV20-1,few,TRBJ1-2,11,SAPDRQNYGYT
-,TRBV24-1,medium-sized,TRBJ2-3,11,ATSDPVLDTQY
-,TRBV20-1,many,TRBJ2-7,10,SARGQKYEQY
TRBD1,TRBV6-4,many,TRBJ2-1,13,ASSDEGTGGHEQF
-,TRBV6-6,-,TRBJ1-6,11,ASRLQVNSPLH
-,TRBV15,many,TRBJ2-2,14,ATSRDLGTQAGELF
-,TRBV3-1,many,TRBJ2-5,9,ASSRRQQLY
-,TRBV7-9,many,TRBJ2-1,13,ASSLWQGMANEQF
-,TRBV7-2,medium-sized,TRBJ1-1,11,ASSFGGNTEAF
-,TRBV27,-,TRBJ2-5,13,ASSLAPGTQETQY
-,TRBV29-1,many,TRBJ1-1,11,SVGQAVNTEAF
TRBD1,TRBV7-9,many,TRBJ1-2,10,ASRGTGSGYT
TRBD2,TRBV5-5,many,TRBJ2-3,15,ASSFRSQAGGTDTQY